The table lists the clone carrying this TCR beta chain with a few counts. Its antigen is as yet unknown. Since all of the isolated RNA was reverse transcribed, expressed TCRB transcripts were what got sequenced. Generated by immunoSEQ multiplex PCR, the TCRdb table keeps only in-frame clones and is missing some. This sample has about 650,000 clones, with around 12% found just once. These data come from a study of beta chain features in type 1 diabetes. For the study at large: Sorted cells, approximately 110 million in number, were examined across all samples. Study-wide findings and caveats: Shortening that was moderate but significant affected the TCRB CDR3s of Type 1 diabetes patients in all four CD4+ subsets.

The CDR3 totals 9 residues. Per germline, CDR1 SEHNR and CDR2 FQNEAQ (reference sequence). V was shortened by 8 bases and J by 3 bases, with 1 base between the two germline ends. The sequence was collected from a young man with type 1 diabetes. The V gene is TRBV7-9, the J gene TRBJ2-5; no definite D call. The sequencing sample was made of naive CD4+ T cells from blood. The CDR3 loop is CASEETQYF. CDR3 nucleotides: TGTGCCAGCGAAGAGACCCAGTACTTC.